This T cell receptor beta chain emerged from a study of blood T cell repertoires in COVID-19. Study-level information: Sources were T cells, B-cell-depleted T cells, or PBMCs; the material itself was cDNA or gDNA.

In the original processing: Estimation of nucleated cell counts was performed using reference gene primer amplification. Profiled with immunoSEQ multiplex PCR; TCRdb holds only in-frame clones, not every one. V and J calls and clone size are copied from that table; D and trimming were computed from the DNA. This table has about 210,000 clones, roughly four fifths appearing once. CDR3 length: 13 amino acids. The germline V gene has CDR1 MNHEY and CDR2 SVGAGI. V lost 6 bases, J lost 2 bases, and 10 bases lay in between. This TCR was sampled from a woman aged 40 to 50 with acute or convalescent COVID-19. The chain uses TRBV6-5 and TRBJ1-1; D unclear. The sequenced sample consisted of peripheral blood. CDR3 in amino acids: CASRQTTNTEAFF. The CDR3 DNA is TGTGCCAGCAGGCAGACAACAAACACTGAAGCTTTCTTT.